These 5 T cell receptor beta chains came from one sample sequenced in a study of regulatory T cells in long-lasting Graves disease (dated by TCRdb to 2020 to 2022). The sample's time point label is to be understood as: newly diagnosed GD, antithyroid drugs for less than 3 months. For both TCR sequencing and RNA sequencing, RNA was extracted from PBMCs using TRIzol. The library was prepared using multiplex PCR. The data were produced on an Illumina HiSeq 4000. TCR beta libraries were built with iRepertoire HTBI primers and Arm-PCR amplification of CDR3 regions. TCRdb handled the public reads itself, with Q25 trimming in fastp and clone calling in MiXCR, and kept productive beta chains. CDR3 protein sequences are deduplicated, and each keeps its most common genes and DNA. Counted in this sample were around 500,000 distinct CDR3 sequences; 12% of them appeared once. Roughly 8.9% of the sample is held by the ten biggest clonotypes.

The same data also contributed to another study, on T cells in Graves' hyperthyroidism and ophthalmopathy.

The material was peripheral blood mononuclear cells (PBMCs), obtained at new diagnosis, from a patient treated with antithyroid drugs. The receptors come from a woman in her 30s with Graves disease. Donor details come from another sample of the same person, matched by shared clones.

This clonotype has ten or more counts. The rearrangement links TRBV15 to TRBJ2-2; D remains ambiguous. This CDR3 spans 14 amino acids. V lost 1 base to trimming and J lost 0 bases, with 3 bases between them. CDR1 and CDR2 (germline): LNHNV, YYDKDF (reference sequence). This CDR3 is CATSRATNTGELFF. Here the CDR3 DNA reads TGTGCCACCAGCAGAGCGACGAACACCGGGGAGCTGTTTTTT.

This clonotype was recorded at least ten times. This rearrangement joins TRBV6-1 to TRBJ1-5; 7 bases are shared with TRBD1. The V gene end was trimmed by 6 bases and the J gene end by 2 bases; junction bases not matched to a gene: 7. The germline V gene has CDR1 MNHNS and CDR2 SASEGT. The CDR3 covers 15 residues. The CDR3 bases are TGTGCCAGCAGCCGCGACAGGGCTCGCAATCAGCCCCAGCATTTT. The encoded protein is CASSRDRARNQPQHF.

This clonotype was detected many times. The chain links TRBV2 to TRBJ1-4; TRBD1 matches 8 bases. This CDR3 is built from 14 residues. CDR1 is SNHLY and CDR2 is FYNNEI in the germline V gene. The trim removed 8 bases at V and 8 bases at J, leaving 10 bases unmatched. The CDR3 is CASADNRGWEKLFF. For the CDR3, the DNA is TGTGCCAGCGCTGATAACAGGGGGTGGGAAAAACTGTTTTTT.

This clonotype was seen only a few times. This sequence joins TRBV9 and TRBJ2-3, with D possibly TRBD2 on 6 matching bases. Germline assignment: CDR1 SGDLS and CDR2 YYNGEE. This CDR3 has 18 residues. Trimming took 1 base from V and 3 from J, leaving 21 bases between them. The CDR3 sequence is CASSVSPSGGVATDTQYF. As DNA, the CDR3 is TGTGCCAGCAGCGTAAGCCCCTCGGGCGGGGTGGCGACAGATACGCAGTATTTT.

The chain combines TRBV7-9 with TRBJ1-1; a possible D gene is TRBD1 (6 bases). Germline CDR1 is SEHNR and CDR2 is FQNEAQ (reference sequence). The CDR3 sequence is 15 residues long. Trimming cost V 3 bases and J 4 bases, with 15 bases left between them. CDR3 DNA sequence: TGTGCCAGCAGCTTGACCTTGGGGGGCATCACTGAAGCTTTCTTT. Translation gives CASSLTLGGITEAFF.